These T cell receptor beta chains were read from a single sample in a study of T cell repertoires in cytomegalovirus infection. TCRdb recomputed calls from the reads with MiXCR, one row per CDR3 protein. This sample carries hundreds of thousands of distinct CDR3 sequences, roughly 24% of them seen once, and the ten largest clones take approximately 8.2%. The material sequenced was CD8+ T cells from PBMCs. The source is a human donor in good health (CMV status not recorded). Some clones in this sample may be carry-over from other donors' samples. The conserved cysteine and the conserved F or W are not part of the CDR3 here.

v_call cdr3_aa
TRBV19 ASSKDGDTPSYNEQF
TRBV9 ASSSSYAYEQY
TRBV10-3 AISESTVSGDTEAF
TRBV19 ASIPSWGNEQF
TRBV20-1 SALGGTGNEQF
TRBV5-5 ASSSLDYRNTEAF
TRBV20-1 SARVTGADTDTQY
TRBV7-9 ASSPLGGGQTGELF
TRBV13 ASSLGRTNYNEQF
TRBV7-6 ASSLATGDEKLF
TRBV15 ATSTSGGNYNEQF
TRBV14 ASSQDLLGGASRGKLF
TRBV7-9 ASSRPGRGYGYT
TRBV29-1 SVQTYRDRGYGYT
TRBV20-1 SARGGTGELF
TRBV6-5 ASSYPNRGTEAF
TRBV4-3 ASSQLLGDRTNYGYT
TRBV27 ASSPSLLDTQY
TRBV6-1 ASRGFDASSYEQY
TRBV7-2 ASSLKSEAIGVQPQH
TRBV19 VSSIGNREAF
TRBV3-1 ASSPRGATDTQY
TRBV2 AIATQETQY
TRBV4-1 TSSLLRWNTEAF
TRBV2 AMPGTGSTDTQY
TRBV7-9 ASSFGLAVPDTQY
TRBV2 ASSAGPLGVDTQY
TRBV7-3 ASSLWTSVTGELF
TRBV12-3/TRBV12-4 ASSLRGNTEAF
TRBV25-1 ASSDGPPRDEQF
TRBV15 ATRGGNKTQY
TRBV20-1 SARDLQINYGYT
TRBV7-2 ASSLVWAEQF
TRBV7-2 ASSPTSGVDNEQF
TRBV5-1 ASSLYGLAGGADTQY
TRBV29-1 SANGRQGGSDTQY
TRBV6-1 ASRVLAGGETQY
TRBV6-5 ASSLTQSSGNTIY
TRBV28 ASTRPGLDLETQY
TRBV7-9 ASSSTGQLTDYGYT
TRBV7-9 ASTWGVGQPQH